These T cell receptor beta chains were read from a single sample in a study of control samples from healthy donors and cancer patients. Assay: immunoSEQ multiplex PCR; the TCRdb copy retains only in-frame clones and omits some. The table shows tens of thousands of clones, with around 84% occurring only once. The sequenced material came from PBMCs. These TCRs come from a man aged 55 to 69 with colorectal cancer. Both conserved end residues are part of each CDR3. Fields, in order: J gene, D gene, clone size, V gene, CDR3 protein, CDR3 DNA. A D gene is named only where the DNA matches it firmly. Only part of the rows carry a size: once, few, many, or a class if the clone is expanded.

j_gene: TRBJ2-7
d_gene: -
abundance: -
v_gene: TRBV5-1
CDR3aa: CASSLAAVSYEQYF
CDR3nt: TGCGCCAGCAGCTTGGCCGCGGTTTCCTACGAGCAGTACTTC

j_gene: TRBJ1-6
d_gene: -
abundance: -
v_gene: TRBV21-1
CDR3aa: CASSAGAGNSPLHF
CDR3nt: TGTGCCAGCAGCGCAGGGGCAGGGAATTCACCCCTCCACTTT

j_gene: TRBJ2-2
d_gene: -
abundance: -
v_gene: TRBV7-7
CDR3aa: CASGLGGANTGELFF
CDR3nt: TGTGCCAGCGGCCTAGGAGGGGCCAACACCGGGGAGCTGTTTTTT

j_gene: TRBJ1-1
d_gene: -
abundance: -
v_gene: TRBV19
CDR3aa: CASSPRVGRINTEAFF
CDR3nt: TGTGCCAGTAGTCCCCGGGTCGGGAGAATTAACACTGAAGCTTTCTTT

j_gene: TRBJ2-7
d_gene: TRBD1
abundance: -
v_gene: TRBV25-1
CDR3aa: CASSEQGVYEQYF
CDR3nt: TGTGCCAGCAGTGAACAGGGGGTCTACGAGCAGTACTTC

j_gene: TRBJ1-2
d_gene: -
abundance: -
v_gene: TRBV3-1/TRBV3-2
CDR3aa: CASSHRTGNYGYTF
CDR3nt: TGTGCCAGCAGTCACCGGACGGGGAACTATGGCTACACCTTC

j_gene: TRBJ2-3
d_gene: -
abundance: once
v_gene: TRBV24-1
CDR3aa: CATSVGGLTDTQYF
CDR3nt: TGTGCCACCAGTGTCGGGGGTCTCACAGATACGCAGTATTTT

j_gene: TRBJ2-4
d_gene: TRBD2
abundance: once
v_gene: TRBV5-1
CDR3aa: CASSLNSGGLGNIQYF
CDR3nt: TGCGCCAGCAGCTTGAATAGCGGGGGCCTGGGAAACATTCAGTACTTC

j_gene: TRBJ2-1
d_gene: TRBD2
abundance: -
v_gene: TRBV3-1/TRBV3-2
CDR3aa: CASSRRTSGASNEQFF
CDR3nt: TGTGCCAGCAGCCGACGTACTAGCGGGGCCTCCAATGAGCAGTTCTTC

j_gene: TRBJ2-2
d_gene: -
abundance: -
v_gene: TRBV7-9
CDR3aa: CASSLVGQVTGELFF
CDR3nt: TGTGCCAGCAGCTTAGTCGGGCAGGTGACCGGGGAGCTGTTTTTT

j_gene: TRBJ2-5
d_gene: -
abundance: -
v_gene: TRBV7-2
CDR3aa: CASSPWAGLETQYF
CDR3nt: TGTGCCAGCAGCCCCTGGGCGGGGCTAGAGACCCAGTACTTC

j_gene: TRBJ2-7
d_gene: -
abundance: -
v_gene: TRBV2
CDR3aa: CASSEGPRRDYEQYF
CDR3nt: TGTGCCAGCAGTGAGGGGCCCCGACGAGACTACGAGCAGTACTTC

j_gene: TRBJ1-3
d_gene: TRBD1
abundance: -
v_gene: TRBV5-1
CDR3aa: CASSIQGAGNTIYF
CDR3nt: TGCGCCAGCAGCATACAGGGGGCCGGAAACACCATATATTTT

j_gene: TRBJ1-1
d_gene: TRBD1
abundance: -
v_gene: TRBV18
CDR3aa: CASSPNRGDTEAFF
CDR3nt: TGTGCCAGCTCACCGAACAGGGGCGATACTGAAGCTTTCTTT

j_gene: TRBJ1-3
d_gene: TRBD1
abundance: -
v_gene: TRBV7-2
CDR3aa: CASSLDVRGNTIYF
CDR3nt: TGTGCCAGCAGCTTAGACGTCAGGGGGAACACCATATATTTT

j_gene: TRBJ2-3
d_gene: -
abundance: -
v_gene: TRBV7-9
CDR3aa: CASSSLKSTDTQYF
CDR3nt: TGTGCCAGCAGCTCCCTGAAAAGCACAGATACGCAGTATTTT

j_gene: TRBJ1-1
d_gene: -
abundance: -
v_gene: TRBV14
CDR3aa: CASSQEYRSNTEAFF
CDR3nt: TGTGCCAGCAGCCAAGAGTACAGGTCGAACACTGAAGCTTTCTTT

j_gene: TRBJ2-6
d_gene: -
abundance: -
v_gene: TRBV10-3
CDR3aa: CAIRTGPGANVLTF
CDR3nt: TGTGCCATCAGAACAGGGCCTGGGGCCAACGTCCTGACTTTC

j_gene: TRBJ1-5
d_gene: -
abundance: -
v_gene: TRBV2
CDR3aa: CASSAQANSNQPQHF
CDR3nt: TGTGCCAGCAGTGCACAGGCGAATAGCAATCAGCCCCAGCATTTT

j_gene: TRBJ1-4
d_gene: -
abundance: -
v_gene: TRBV30
CDR3aa: CAWSALWGSLNEKLFF
CDR3nt: TGTGCCTGGAGTGCTTTGTGGGGCAGTCTTAATGAAAAACTGTTTTTT

j_gene: TRBJ1-5
d_gene: TRBD1
abundance: -
v_gene: TRBV2
CDR3aa: CASSEAYRGPLYSNQPQHF
CDR3nt: TGTGCCAGCAGTGAAGCGTACAGGGGGCCGCTATATAGCAATCAGCCCCAGCATTTT

j_gene: TRBJ1-1
d_gene: -
abundance: -
v_gene: TRBV19
CDR3aa: CAGSRSLNTEAFF
CDR3nt: TGTGCCGGTAGTAGGTCCCTGAACACTGAAGCTTTCTTT

j_gene: TRBJ1-5
d_gene: -
abundance: -
v_gene: TRBV6-1
CDR3aa: CASSEERVNQPQHF
CDR3nt: TGTGCCAGCAGTGAAGAGAGGGTCAATCAGCCCCAGCATTTT

j_gene: TRBJ1-2
d_gene: TRBD1
abundance: -
v_gene: TRBV4-3
CDR3aa: CASSQDLTGVGYTF
CDR3nt: TGCGCCAGCAGCCAAGATTTGACAGGGGTCGGCTACACCTTC

j_gene: TRBJ2-1
d_gene: -
abundance: -
v_gene: TRBV18
CDR3aa: CASSPEGKQFF
CDR3nt: TGTGCCAGCTCACCCGAGGGGAAGCAGTTCTTC

j_gene: TRBJ1-1
d_gene: -
abundance: few
v_gene: TRBV14
CDR3aa: CASSQWGLGNTEAFF
CDR3nt: TGTGCCAGCAGCCAATGGGGATTGGGGAACACTGAAGCTTTCTTT

j_gene: TRBJ1-1
d_gene: TRBD1
abundance: -
v_gene: TRBV27
CDR3aa: CAQTGVNTEAFF
CDR3nt: TGTGCCCAAACAGGGGTGAACACTGAAGCTTTCTTT

j_gene: TRBJ2-5
d_gene: -
abundance: once
v_gene: TRBV5-1
CDR3aa: CASSPVGGAGETQYF
CDR3nt: TGCGCCAGCAGCCCCGTAGGGGGGGCTGGAGAGACCCAGTACTTC

j_gene: TRBJ1-3
d_gene: -
abundance: few
v_gene: TRBV29-1
CDR3aa: CSVAWGTGNTIYF
CDR3nt: TGCAGCGTTGCGTGGGGGACTGGAAACACCATATATTTT

j_gene: TRBJ2-7
d_gene: TRBD1
abundance: -
v_gene: TRBV7-2
CDR3aa: CASSFRVGQGGEQYF
CDR3nt: TGTGCCAGCAGCTTTAGGGTGGGACAGGGCGGCGAGCAGTACTTC

j_gene: TRBJ2-2
d_gene: -
abundance: once
v_gene: TRBV24-1
CDR3aa: CATKPPIPSNTGELFF
CDR3nt: TGTGCCACCAAGCCGCCCATACCCTCGAACACCGGGGAGCTGTTTTTT

j_gene: TRBJ2-3
d_gene: -
abundance: -
v_gene: TRBV7-9
CDR3aa: CASSRGADAGTDTQYF
CDR3nt: TGTGCCAGCAGCCGGGGGGCTGACGCGGGCACAGATACGCAGTATTTT

j_gene: TRBJ1-1
d_gene: -
abundance: -
v_gene: TRBV5-1
CDR3aa: CASSLAVGLSNTEAFF
CDR3nt: TGCGCCAGCAGCTTGGCCGTCGGGTTGTCTAACACTGAAGCTTTCTTT

j_gene: TRBJ2-1
d_gene: TRBD1
abundance: -
v_gene: TRBV29-1
CDR3aa: CSVADRGLGEQFF
CDR3nt: TGCAGCGTAGCGGACAGGGGGCTAGGTGAGCAGTTCTTC

j_gene: TRBJ2-2
d_gene: -
abundance: -
v_gene: TRBV19
CDR3aa: CASNPTANTGELFF
CDR3nt: TGTGCCAGTAACCCGACAGCGAACACCGGGGAGCTGTTTTTT

j_gene: TRBJ2-2
d_gene: TRBD1
abundance: -
v_gene: TRBV30
CDR3aa: CAWRTGGGGELFF
CDR3nt: TGTGCCTGGAGGACAGGGGGCGGGGGGGAGCTGTTTTTT

j_gene: TRBJ1-4
d_gene: -
abundance: -
v_gene: TRBV25-1
CDR3aa: CASSDFREAGEKLFF
CDR3nt: TGTGCCAGCAGTGATTTCAGGGAGGCCGGTGAAAAACTGTTTTTT

j_gene: TRBJ1-2
d_gene: -
abundance: once
v_gene: TRBV21-1
CDR3aa: CASRCLAGGRSNYGYTF
CDR3nt: TGTGCCAGCAGGTGCCTAGCGGGGGGACGGTCTAACTATGGCTACACCTTC

j_gene: TRBJ2-1
d_gene: TRBD1
abundance: -
v_gene: TRBV29-1
CDR3aa: CSVDQDRATNEQFF
CDR3nt: TGCAGCGTTGACCAGGACAGGGCCACCAATGAGCAGTTCTTC

j_gene: TRBJ1-6
d_gene: -
abundance: -
v_gene: TRBV27
CDR3aa: CASSLKALISPLHF
CDR3nt: TGTGCCAGCAGTTTAAAGGCCCTTATTTCACCCCTCCACTTT

j_gene: TRBJ1-3
d_gene: -
abundance: -
v_gene: TRBV6-5
CDR3aa: CASSYKGVNSGNTIYF
CDR3nt: TGTGCCAGCAGTTACAAGGGGGTTAACTCTGGAAACACCATATATTTT

j_gene: TRBJ2-4
d_gene: -
abundance: -
v_gene: TRBV7-8
CDR3aa: CASSLLAKNIQYF
CDR3nt: TGTGCCAGCAGCTTATTAGCCAAAAACATTCAGTACTTC

j_gene: TRBJ1-1
d_gene: -
abundance: few
v_gene: TRBV6-5
CDR3aa: CASRWGRDTEAFF
CDR3nt: TGTGCCAGCAGGTGGGGGCGAGACACTGAAGCTTTCTTT

j_gene: TRBJ1-5
d_gene: TRBD1
abundance: -
v_gene: TRBV19
CDR3aa: CASSRDSSSSNSNQPQHF
CDR3nt: TGTGCCAGTAGCCGGGACAGCTCGAGTTCCAATAGCAATCAGCCCCAGCATTTT

j_gene: TRBJ1-2
d_gene: -
abundance: -
v_gene: TRBV7-2
CDR3aa: CASSLGQPQNYGYTF
CDR3nt: TGTGCCAGCAGCTTAGGACAGCCCCAAAACTATGGCTACACCTTC

j_gene: TRBJ2-2
d_gene: -
abundance: -
v_gene: TRBV27
CDR3aa: CASKSGLGRGTGELFF
CDR3nt: TGTGCCAGCAAATCAGGGCTGGGCCGGGGCACCGGGGAGCTGTTTTTT

j_gene: TRBJ1-2
d_gene: -
abundance: -
v_gene: TRBV5-4
CDR3aa: CASSYDSPLYGYTF
CDR3nt: TGTGCCAGCAGCTACGACAGCCCGCTCTATGGCTACACCTTC

j_gene: TRBJ2-2
d_gene: TRBD2
abundance: -
v_gene: TRBV7-6
CDR3aa: CASSEAASGVTGELFF
CDR3nt: TGTGCCAGCAGCGAAGCGGCTAGCGGGGTGACCGGGGAGCTGTTTTTT

j_gene: TRBJ1-2
d_gene: -
abundance: -
v_gene: TRBV7-9
CDR3aa: CASSLSDRANYGYTF
CDR3nt: TGTGCCAGCAGCCTATCGGACAGAGCTAACTATGGCTACACCTTC

j_gene: TRBJ1-5
d_gene: -
abundance: -
v_gene: TRBV4-1
CDR3aa: CASSQADSEQALQPQHF
CDR3nt: TGCGCCAGCAGCCAAGCGGACAGCGAACAGGCCCTACAGCCCCAGCATTTT